The 14 T cell receptor beta chains below all came from one sample that was sequenced in a study of blood T cell repertoires in COVID-19. Profiled with immunoSEQ multiplex PCR; TCRdb holds only in-frame clones, not every one. The repertoire holds around 89,000 clones, about 88% seen once, with 8.5% to 10% in the top ten. What was sequenced was peripheral blood. The receptors originated from a man aged 45 to 65 with acute or convalescent COVID-19.

Written as DNA, the CDR3 is TGTGCCAGCAGCCCACACGACACCGGGGAGCTGTTTTTT. It specifies CASSPHDTGELFF. The rearrangement joins TRBV7-2 to TRBJ2-2; the D is unclear. Trimming shortened V by 5 bases and J by 3 bases, and 7 bases separated the two germline ends. CDR1 is SGHTA, CDR2 FQGNSA, per germline. This CDR3 is 13 amino acids long.

The rearrangement uses TRBV21-1 and TRBJ2-7; the table's D gene call, TRBD2, was not cross checked with the DNA. TRBV21-1 is termed a pseudogene. The CDR3 is 12 amino acids. The CDR3 DNA reads TGTGCCAGCACCCTCCTTGCGGATGAGCAGTACGTC. It codes for CASTLLADEQYV.

The chain couples TRBV14 to TRBJ2-3, with a possible D match to TRBD2 (6 bases). Germline V gene lookup returns CDR1 SGHDN and CDR2 FVKESK. Trimming took 3 bases from V and 1 from J, leaving 14 bases between them. This CDR3 spans 16 amino acids. CDR3: CASSQLNGGRTDTQYF. The DNA for the CDR3 is TGTGCCAGCAGCCAGTTGAACGGGGGACGCACAGATACGCAGTATTTT.

The chain employs TRBV27 and TRBJ2-2; 15 nucleotides align to TRBD2. The CDR3 loop spans 20 amino acids. Per the germline V gene, CDR1 is MNHEY and CDR2 is SMNVEV (reference sequence). The junction had 19 bases not matched to a gene; V was cut back by 8 bases and J by 6 bases. CDR3 DNA sequence: TGTGCCAGCTCCCCAGACCCGGGACTAGCGGGGGGCCCGTGGGCCGGGGAGCTGTTTTTT. The encoded protein is CASSPDPGLAGGPWAGELFF.

This sequence joins TRBV30 and TRBJ1-5, with D uncertain. Germline V gives CDR1 GTSNPN, CDR2 SVGIG (reference sequence). Deletions cut 5 bases from V and 2 bases from J, with 16 bases between. The CDR3 is 15 residues long. CDR3 nucleotides: TGTGCCTGGGGCATGACCGGGATGGGCAATCAGCCCCAGCATTTT. It specifies CAWGMTGMGNQPQHF. The whole variable domain, filled in from reference TRBV30 and TRBJ1-5, reads SQTIHQWPATLVQPVGSPLSLECTVEGTSNPNLYWYRQAAGRGLQLLFYSVGIGQISSEVPQNLSASRPQDRQFILSSKKLLLSDSGFYLCAWGMTGMGNQPQHFGDGTRLSIL.

In its sample, this clone was seen once. The chain uses TRBV29-1 and TRBJ1-2, with D tentatively TRBD1 (5 bases). Looked up from germline, CDR1 is SQVTM and CDR2 is ANQGSEA. The CDR3 spans 12 residues. V lost 5 bases to trimming and J lost 6 bases, with 13 bases between them. CDR3 in amino acids: CSVFRGEDGYTF. For the CDR3, the DNA is TGCAGCGTTTTCCGGGGGGAGGATGGCTACACCTTC.

The sample holds one count of this clone. The chain is built from TRBV5-4 and TRBJ1-4; 7 nucleotides agree with TRBD1. The CDR3 is 13 residues long. J gave up 14 bases and V 0 bases, and 7 bases lay outside the gene matches. Germline V gene lookup returns CDR1 SGHNT and CDR2 YYREEE (reference sequence). The CDR3 DNA reads TGTGCCAGCAGCTTGGGGGTTAAGGGACAGCTGTTTTTT. It is translated as CASSLGVKGQLFF.

This clone showed up just once. The rearrangement joins TRBV30 to TRBJ2-3; the D gene is possibly TRBD2 (5 bases). Trimming took 4 bases from V and 7 from J, leaving 21 bases between them. Germline V gives CDR1 GTSNPN, CDR2 SVGIG (reference sequence). CDR3 length: 15 residues. The CDR3, as DNA: TGTGCCTGGAATTGGGGAGCTGGGTTGGAGTATACGCAGTATTTT. It codes for CAWNWGAGLEYTQYF.

This chain joins TRBV18 and TRBJ2-5; a possible D gene is TRBD1 (5 bases). The CDR3 length is 16 residues. Trimming shortened V by 1 base and J by 2 bases, and 14 bases separated the two germline ends. The germline gives CDR1 KGHSH, CDR2 LQKENI. DNA for the CDR3: TGTGCCAGCTCACCACTTCGGAATAACAGGCAAGAGACCCAGTACTTC. Its translation: CASSPLRNNRQETQYF.

This sequence joins TRBV21-1 and TRBJ2-2; the table gives TRBD2 as D, unverified against the DNA. TRBV21-1 constitutes a pseudogene. This CDR3 comprises 22 residues. The DNA for the CDR3 is TGTGCCAGCAGCAAAGCGCCCACAAAGGGACTAGCGGGGGAGGTTGACATCGGGGAGCTGTTTTTT. This sequence encodes CASSKAPTKGLAGEVDIGELFF.

This clone appeared once. The chain has TRBV19 and TRBJ2-3, with a tentative D call TRBD2 (5 bases). The V end was cut by 3 bases, the J end by 5 bases, with 15 bases between. This CDR3 spans 15 amino acids. Germline V gives CDR1 LNHDA, CDR2 SQIVND (reference sequence). The CDR3 nucleotides are TGTGCCAGTAGTATTTCCCGGGGTGGAAGAGATACGCAGTATTTT. Translation: CASSISRGGRDTQYF.

The V call is TRBV18, the J call TRBJ2-5; D remains ambiguous. There are 12 residues in the CDR3. Trimming pared 3 bases from V and 3 bases from J, leaving 5 bases between. Germline V lookup: CDR1 KGHSH, CDR2 LQKENI. The CDR3 is CASSPREETQYF. CDR3 DNA sequence: TGTGCCAGCTCACCCCGCGAAGAGACCCAGTACTTC. The complete variable domain, with remaining parts taken from reference TRBV18 and TRBJ2-5, reads NAGVMQNPRHLVRRRGQEARLRCSPMKGHSHVYWYRQLPEEGLKFMVYLQKENIIDESGMPKERFSAEFPKEGPSILRIQQVVRGDSAAYFCASSPREETQYFGPGTRLLVL.

This clone was seen just once. The J gene is TRBJ2-3, the V gene TRBV11-2; 10 bases match TRBD2. Germline V gene lookup returns CDR1 SGHAT and CDR2 FQNNGV. With V trimmed by 5 bases and J by 2 bases, 16 bases remained unmatched. This CDR3 is built from 19 residues. As DNA, the CDR3 is TGTGCCAGCAGCCCCGGGGTAGCGGGGGGACTTAGGACCACAGATACGCAGTATTTT. Translation: CASSPGVAGGLRTTDTQYF.

The chain joins TRBV5-1 to TRBJ2-2; 9 bases line up with TRBD2. V was clipped by 4 bases and J by 5 bases; unmatched bases: 9. The CDR3 is 16 residues long. CDR1 and CDR2 (germline): SGHRS, YFSETQ. CDR3: CASSQERGVLTGELFF. CDR3 bases: TGCGCCAGCAGCCAAGAGCGGGGGGTCTTGACCGGGGAGCTGTTTTTT.